The 7 T cell receptor beta chains below were found in one sample sequenced in a study of T cell repertoires in cytomegalovirus infection. Antigens of these TCRs are unknown. TCRdb re-called the reads through MiXCR, storing one row per CDR3 protein. This table holds approximately 83,000 distinct CDR3 sequences, roughly a quarter found once. The material sequenced was CD8+ T cells from cultured PBMCs, taken from culture after CMV antigen stimulation. The receptor set was obtained from a human donor in good health (CMV status not recorded). Some clones in this sample may be carry-over from other donors' samples.

This clonotype has just a few counts. This chain joins TRBV28 and TRBJ1-2; D possibly corresponds to TRBD1 (6 bases). The CDR3 length is 17 residues. Trimming took 1 base from V and 3 from J, leaving 18 bases between them. Germline V CDR1 and CDR2: MDHEN, SYDVKM. CDR3 in amino acids: CASSLYTPGAGDYGYTF. Here the CDR3 DNA reads TGTGCCAGCAGTTTATATACCCCGGGGGCAGGGGACTATGGCTACACCTTC.

V gene TRBV7-6 combines with J gene TRBJ2-2, with a weak D call TRBD2 (6 bases). The V gene lost 1 base and the J gene lost 3 bases, with 9 bases spanning the gap. CDR1 SGHVS and CDR2 FNYEAQ come from the germline V gene. CDR3 length: 15 amino acids. The CDR3 is CASSLVGEDTGELFF. CDR3 coding DNA: TGTGCCAGCAGCTTAGTAGGGGAGGACACCGGGGAGCTGTTTTTT.

The rearrangement joins TRBV19 to TRBJ1-2; D is unresolved. Trimming stripped 5 bases from V and 3 bases from J, with 7 bases between. CDR1 is LNHDA, CDR2 SQIVND, per germline (reference sequence). The CDR3 sequence is 12 residues long. The CDR3 bases are TGTGCCAGTAGTTCAGAATACTATGGCTACACCTTC. Residues: CASSSEYYGYTF.

This clonotype appeared a few times. This chain uses TRBV6-2 or TRBV6-3 with TRBJ2-5; D is possibly TRBD1 or TRBD2 (5 bases each). With 2 bases removed from V and 4 bases from J, the gap between germline ends came to 11 bases. Looked up from germline, CDR1 is MNHEY and CDR2 is SVGEGT. The CDR3 consists of 14 residues. This chain's CDR3 is CASSYGTGRETQYF. The CDR3 nucleotides read TGTGCCAGCAGTTACGGGACGGGCCGAGAGACCCAGTACTTC.

V gene TRBV5-4 combines with J gene TRBJ1-5, with D unclear. The CDR3 is made up of 12 amino acids. CDR1 and CDR2 (germline): SGHNT, YYREEE (reference sequence). V lost 2 bases to trimming and J lost 5 bases, with 5 bases between them. CDR3 amino acids: CASSLDDQPQHF. CDR3 DNA sequence: TGTGCCAGCAGCTTAGACGATCAGCCCCAGCATTTT.

V and J are TRBV7-9 and TRBJ2-7; a possible D gene is TRBD2 (5 bases). This CDR3 spans 13 amino acids. Germline lookup yields CDR1 SEHNR and CDR2 FQNEAQ (reference sequence). Trimming left V 5 bases short and J 2 bases short, with 10 bases between. The CDR3 sequence: CASSPPGAYEQYF. The CDR3 DNA follows: TGTGCCAGCAGCCCCCCCGGGGCCTACGAGCAGTACTTC.

This clonotype occurred many times. The chain combines TRBV7-9 with TRBJ1-2; 7 bases agree with TRBD1. The J segment lost 1 base and the V segment lost 5 bases, leaving 4 bases of the junction unmatched. Germline assignment: CDR1 SEHNR and CDR2 FQNEAQ (reference sequence). The CDR3 totals 14 residues. This CDR3 reads CASSDGDSNYGYTF. The CDR3 nucleotides read TGTGCCAGCAGCGACGGGGACAGTAACTATGGCTACACCTTC.